This T cell receptor beta chain was identified in a study of regulatory T cells in long-lasting Graves disease (dated by TCRdb to the early 2020s). Broadly, across the study: In the newly diagnosed Graves' disease group, patients had been taking antithyroid drugs for less than 3 months. A total of roughly 35 samples underwent TCR sequencing: around 13 from persistent and approximately 20 from newly diagnosed Graves' disease patients. Persistent Graves' disease patients were compared with newly diagnosed Graves' disease patients by peripheral blood TCR sequencing and RNA sequencing. The study took place in China and was registered as a clinical trial.

The library was produced with multiplex PCR. Sequencing was carried out with an Illumina HiSeq 4000. TCR beta libraries were built with iRepertoire HTBI primers and Arm-PCR amplification of CDR3 regions. PCR products were gel purified before sequencing. Concerning the study's data processing: Across samples, 62 TRBV and 13 to 15 TRBJ segments were identified and used for gene usage analysis of CDR3 amino acid clonotypes. COPE and FqMerger were used to merge the filtered high-quality paired reads into contigs. Contigs were aligned with BLAST to IMGT TRBV, TRBD and TRBJ reference genes, and CDR3 was defined per IMGT. Any clonotype with a frequency above 0.1% was classified as a highly expanded clone. Shannon entropy served as the measure of repertoire diversity, while the Gini coefficient captured V-J evenness. Clonotypes shared by more than one individual were considered public. TCRdb ran its own pipeline on the public reads, namely fastp trimming at Q25 and MiXCR clone calling, and kept in-frame beta chains. A single entry per CDR3 protein holds the most common genes and DNA from its merged rows. The V and J calls were not made by the authors but by TCRdb's processing. Recorded for this sample are about 200,000 distinct CDR3 sequences; less than 20% of them occurred a single time. 10% to 15% of the sample lies in the top ten.

At least ten counts were recorded for this clonotype. The antigen this receptor binds is unknown. The input lacks base qualities; no much larger clone sits a single base away. The sample's time point label, decoded: newly diagnosed GD, antithyroid drugs for less than 3 months. For both TCR sequencing and RNA sequencing, RNA was extracted from PBMCs using TRIzol. The diagnosis of Graves' disease was made according to American Thyroid Association guidelines. Patients were recruited from an endocrinology department in Xi'an, China. From each patient, approximately 9 milliliters of peripheral blood was collected into an EDTA anticoagulant tube. Ficoll Paque Plus density gradient separation was used to isolate PBMCs, and no further T cell sorting was performed. An Agilent 2100 Bioanalyzer and agarose gel were used to check RNA quality, while a NanoDrop 2000 measured RNA concentration. Study-wide conclusions, independent of this receptor: Compared with newly diagnosed patients, patients with persistent Graves' disease had lower TCR Shannon entropy and fewer highly expanded clones, which suggests clonal expansion. TRBV28, TRBJ1-2 and TRBJ2-5 were preferentially used in persistent disease, while TRBV20-1 and TRBJ2-1 were favored in newly diagnosed disease. Peripheral blood alone was examined, since thyroid tissue, which constituted the primary lesion, could not be accessed. The authors noted that the small sample size was a limitation that may lower accuracy. Only the TCR beta chain was sequenced and analyzed. More public clonotypes were shared among persistent patients (around 3,000) than among newly diagnosed patients (under 1,000).

V is pared back by 1 base and J by 4 bases, with 4 bases lying between the germline termini. The CDR3 numbers 13 residues from cysteine through phenylalanine. The sequence is cut down to CDR3 DNA, 39 bases in frame from base 1. For CDR1 and CDR2, the germline V gene lists KGHSH and LQKENI. These data also featured in a second study, about T cells in Graves' hyperthyroidism and ophthalmopathy. The second paper states: Stable Graves' hyperthyroidism was defined as no progression to ophthalmopathy during 18 months of follow-up. The hyperthyroidism patients were between 18 and 65 years old and newly diagnosed, with a disease duration of less than 2 months. Patients with uncontrolled infections, other autoimmune diseases, pregnancy or lactation were excluded. Diagnoses relied on clinical symptoms, serum thyroxine and TRAb, thyroid ultrasound and orbital computed tomography. The TCR CDR3 was subjected to a first round of RT-PCR using the HTBI primer set and the Qiagen OneStep RT-PCR kit. Blood samples also contained most of the expanded thyroid clonotypes (frequency above 0.001), which suggests that blood repertoires may reflect thyroid immune responses. Ophthalmopathy was separated from stable hyperthyroidism by a 13 V-J signature model, with around 90% sensitivity and around 81% specificity obtained in cross-validation and 80%/75% obtained in testing. In validation, the model predicted progression to ophthalmopathy with approximately 70% sensitivity and 72% to 85% specificity, a median of around 6.6 months before onset. To identify distinguishing TCR V-J signatures, a discovery cohort of roughly 100 patients was used, comprising under 45 with Graves' ophthalmopathy and some 57 with stable Graves' hyperthyroidism. Whether ophthalmopathy could be predicted prospectively was tested in an independent validation cohort made up of some 20 hyperthyroidism patients plus 17 patients who later progressed to ophthalmopathy. The 100 discovery patients were randomly split 7:3 into training and test sets. In six Graves' hyperthyroidism patients, the study also compared T-cell repertoires from thyroid tissue with T-cell repertoires from blood. Following sampling, methimazole starting at 30 mg daily was given to hyperthyroidism patients, and high-dose intravenous methylprednisolone was given to ophthalmopathy patients. Libraries were constructed in a second round of multiplex PCR, after which size selection and purification were performed. The libraries were sequenced on an Illumina HiSeq2000 using paired-end 100 bp reads. SOAPnuke was used to process the raw data, removing reads that contained adapters or uncalled bases, had a mean Phred below 15, or lacked an exact match to the constant primer or identifier. COPE v1.2.5 was used to merge the high-quality paired reads, and each unique nucleotide sequence was defined as a clonotype. MiTCR v1.1 was used to align the clonotypes against IMGT TRBV, TRBD and TRBJ reference segments. Only V-J combinations with frequency above 0.0001, covering about 99% of repertoires, were analysed. The TCS score was defined as the ratio of F50 (clonal expansion) to E x V (chaos), calculated using BLOSUM62-based TCRdist between CDR3 peptides within each V-J. Welch's t-statistics and random forest reduced several hundred V-J features to under 15, which were used in a naive Bayes classifier (R e1071). No statistical method was used to fix the sample size in advance, and group allocation was not hidden from the investigators. TCR Vbeta CDR3 sequencing of around 130 peripheral blood samples (under 45 ophthalmopathy, over 70 hyperthyroidism and roughly 17 progressor patients) is reported in the paper.

The origin of this receptor is a woman between 25 and 40 years old with Graves disease. Donor details come from another sample of the same person, matched by shared clones. Here the sequenced sample was peripheral blood mononuclear cells (PBMCs), taken at new diagnosis, from a patient treated with antithyroid drugs. Recombination linked TRBV18 to TRBJ2-2, with the identity of the D gene unclear. The DNA reads as follows: TGTGCCAGCTCACCACTAGGCACCGGGGAGCTGTTTTTT. Translated, it gives CASSPLGTGELFF.